This section outlines one T cell receptor beta chain sequence together with its context. Terminally differentiated effector memory CD45RA+ cells were excluded from the naive CD8 cells, which were CD45RO-negative and positively selected for CCR7. All donors were Caucasian adults living in Nashville, Tennessee. The CDR3 is made up of 14 amino acids. CDR1 is SGHAT, CDR2 FQNNGV, per germline. V dropped 3 bases and J dropped 2; count of bases not matched to a gene: 4. These data come from a study of shared clonotypes between healthy human individuals. Only in-frame clones appear in the TCRdb table, and some are missing; sequencing was by immunoSEQ multiplex PCR. The sample has about 2.1 million clones; 93% are singletons.

What was sequenced was naive CD8+ T cells from PBMCs. V usage is TRBV11-2 and J usage is TRBJ2-7; TRBD2 aligns across 7 bases. The TCR comes from a man in his late teens or twenties in good health. Some clones in this sample may be carry-over from other donors' samples. The CDR3 DNA is TGTGCCAGCAGCTTCTTCGGGAGGCCCTACGAGCAGTACTTC. Its protein product is CASSFFGRPYEQYF. Combining the CDR3 with reference TRBV11-2 and TRBJ2-7 gives the whole variable domain EAGVAQSPRYKIIEKRQSVAFWCNPISGHATLYWYQQILGQGPKLLIQFQNNGVVDDSQLPKDRFSAERLKGVDSTLKIQPAKLEDSAVYLCASSFFGRPYEQYFGPGTRLTVT.